This T cell receptor beta chain was retrieved from a study of blood T cells in healthy people across ages. With a J-beta primer mix and a sample-barcoded 5' primer, a second PCR ran about 6 to 11 cycles. TCRdb independently ran MiXCR on the 5' RACE reads; one entry per CDR3 protein. The sample has about 1.6 million distinct CDR3 sequences; about 35% are singletons. This clonotype was seen a single time. Its target is not known. Broader study findings: Percentage of naive T cells showed a strong correlation with TCR beta diversity.

The V gene's germline CDR1 is MGHDK and CDR2 SYGVNS. The CDR3 totals 15 residues. V was trimmed by 1 base and J by 4 bases, leaving 13 bases between them. Healthy Russian Caucasian donors spanned ages about 6 to 90 years. The chain employs TRBV25-1 and TRBJ2-5; possibly TRBD1 for D (5 bases). Material: blood. This TCR derives from a young woman in good health. This CDR3 reads CASSESRRGTETQYF. CDR3 DNA: TGTGCCAGCAGTGAATCTAGAAGGGGAACAGAGACCCAGTACTTC.